This TCR beta chain was observed in a study of cytomegalovirus exposure and HLA in healthy donors (dated by TCRdb to 2016 to 2017). Describing the broader study: An earlier analysis of roughly 630 of the donors reported 250 to 300 Gb of sequence data and more than 90 million unique TCR beta sequences from 150 million to 200 million T cells. Alongside the repertoire data, information on donor age, sex, ethnicity and CMV serostatus was compiled. An earlier analysis of 587 of the donors used high-throughput TCR beta sequencing to judge whether each TCR beta V gene segment behaved as functional or pseudogenic. Rather than using new phenotypic data, the later analysis identified candidate immune exposures from TCR beta sequences and from how often those sequences occurred across donors. The T cell repertoires of about 700 subjects were profiled by immunosequencing and related to cytomegalovirus serostatus. HLA typing included class I and class II loci at four-digit resolution. A later analysis re-analyzed previously published TCR beta repertoires from roughly 630 donors and added high-resolution HLA genotyping to study TCR occurrence patterns. The study was designed to test whether signatures of past pathogen exposure could be identified by cataloging public T cell receptors. The genetic ancestry cluster associated with self-reported Caucasian donors included about four fifths of the approximately 410 genotyped donors. On average, 235,054 unique TCR beta nucleotide sequences were sequenced per donor among 398 genotyped donors of the cohort, with 15% to 20% of those sequences being non-productive. The study combined high-throughput TCR immunosequencing, statistical association of individual TCRs with disease status, and machine learning to predict cytomegalovirus infection status. The number of donors typed differed by locus, with about 629-630 for A, B, C, DRB1 and DQB1, 522 for DQA1, over 600 for DPA1, and roughly 450 for DPB1. A few DR-DQ haplotypes were treated as single units for association and clustering because of strong linkage in the cohort. All discovery cohort repertoires had been generated using a single sequencing platform. Along with the approximately 600-subject first cohort, a separate validation cohort of over a hundred different subjects was used. Genome-wide SNP genotypes for about 60% of the roughly 700 donors were used in a later genetic analysis, which treated that subset as a discovery cohort. About 300 gigabases of sequencing data and approximately 80 million unique TCR sequences were included in an early release covering around 650 HLA-typed donors. The investigation overall reported the following: Because some donors lacked HLA typing at each locus, the association tests relied only on the typed subset. The study listed 164 TCR beta chains as associated with cytomegalovirus. An association between a missense DCLRE1C variant and V-gene and J-gene trimming of TCR beta chains was found in a later genetic analysis and replicated in an independent cohort. Correlated functional status among segregating V segments might reflect linkage disequilibrium, but an unknown experimental factor could not be ruled out. According to a later analysis, most CMV-associated TCR beta chains appeared to be HLA-restricted, and the HLA associations seemed to be driven largely by CMV exposure. Cytomegalovirus status was reported to be diagnosed by the classifier with high specificity and sensitivity in both the original and validation cohorts. This cohort had only TCR beta chains sequenced, and the lack of alpha or paired-chain data limited which features could be detected. According to the authors, the approach could potentially be generalized to other disease states and immunological phenotypes. Broadly in line with IMGT annotations, most TCR beta V segments showed up in productive rearrangements about 87% or about 30% of the time in an earlier analysis of a few hundred of the donors. Compared with equally common non-associated chains, HLA-associated TCR beta chains in a later analysis were more clonally expanded and had lower generation probabilities. Roughly uniform sequencing depth across donors was assumed in presence/absence analyses, although this assumption may not hold. At a false discovery rate of 0.05, a later analysis linked 16,000 or so TCR beta sequences to specific HLA alleles. According to a later analysis, TCR association rates differed among HLA loci, with DRB1 alleles showing the most associated TCRs and HLA-C alleles showing the fewest. A few of the identified cytomegalovirus-associated TCR beta chains were confirmed in vitro to be specific for cytomegalovirus antigens. Assigning TCR associations to individual alleles was difficult when HLA alleles, especially DR and DQ, strongly co-occurred. A further reported finding was that TCR beta sequences accurately predicted the HLA-A and HLA-B alleles for most subjects in the first cohort. Several of the top co-occurrence clusters appeared to be linked to parvovirus B19, influenza, CMV and Epstein-Barr virus, according to a later analysis. According to a later genetic analysis, donors in an Asian-associated ancestry cluster had fewer N-insertions in productive TCRs than the approximately 670-donor mean. Most TCR sequences were seen in very few donors, while some public TCRs were found in many individuals. The earlier analysis of some 540 of the donors excluded 15 to 20 rarely observed V segments, including chromosome 9 orphons, because counts were too low. Some IMGT-functional V segments, including TRBV6-2 and TRBV6-3, could not be distinguished by the 87-base-pair reads and were therefore excluded. A cluster of highly shared sequence variants was judged likely to be a technical artifact of the sequencing pipeline. The only immune exposure information available for the cohort was CMV serostatus.

In the case of this clone: This receptor's antigen is unknown. Base-call qualities are not available, and no considerably larger clone is one nucleotide away.

The cohort consisted of 650 to 850 healthy bone marrow donors. At the time of sampling, every cohort member was nominally healthy, though immune exposures that went unrecorded were likely present. The donor tested CMV seronegative, placing the donor among the 350 or so seronegative members of the cohort. A peripheral blood sample was collected from each donor, and TCR beta sequencing was performed on peripheral blood mononuclear cells. The Qiagen DNeasy Blood Extraction Kit was used to extract genomic DNA from the blood cell samples. Library preparation employed the immunoSEQ multiplex PCR assay. For the multiplex PCR, a mixture combining 60 forward primers for TCR Vbeta segments and 13 reverse primers for TCR Jbeta segments was used. The CDR3 region of rearranged TCR beta genes was amplified from genomic DNA by a multiplex PCR assay. The amplified TCR beta libraries were sequenced on the Illumina HiSeq System as 87-base-pair reads. As for how the authors treated the data: Across the 500 to 850 repertoires, a later analysis counted tens of millions of unique TCR beta chains, approximately 10 million of which were shared by at least two donors. A nearest-neighbor algorithm error-corrected the raw reads and collapsed the reads into unique sequences, merging closely related sequences to remove PCR and sequencing errors. To assign V, D and J gene segments, CDR3 sequences were aligned to IMGT reference sequences. For a sequence to be retained, a match of at least six nucleotides was required to both a V gene segment and a J gene segment. A rearrangement counted as productive if the CDR3 had no stop codons and remained in frame with V and J, and every other rearrangement counted as non-productive. CDR3 was defined by IMGT convention, running from the second conserved V-encoded cysteine to the conserved J-encoded phenylalanine. Sequences without an unambiguous match to a single V gene segment were excluded from the earlier analysis of about 600 of the donors. In an earlier analysis of approximately 560 of the donors, a V segment was called functional when productive rearrangements were above 56.7%, and segregating when the standard deviation between donors exceeded 5%. A statistical classification framework was built to diagnose cytomegalovirus status from the catalog of TCR beta chain sequences. A later analysis assigned V and J genes by comparing TCR nucleotide sequences with IMGT/GENE-DB human TR gene sequences. The TCRdist pipeline was used in a later analysis to assign CDR3 sequences and most-parsimonious VDJ recombination scenarios. A later analysis defined each TCR beta chain by its CDR3 amino acid sequence plus V-gene family, and excluded reads lacking a unique V-gene family. A later analysis removed roughly 590 highly shared, low-generation-probability nucleotide sequences to deal with suspected cross-contamination and a sequencing artifact. A later analysis calculated a clonal expansion index for each public chain from normalized within-repertoire ranks of inferred template counts. In a later analysis, generation probabilities were computed with a VDJ recombination model fitted to out-of-frame rearrangements, and the resulting probabilities were checked against IGoR. A later analysis scored TCR-TCR, TCR-HLA and TCR-CMV co-occurrence with hypergeometric tests, applying a repertoire-size bias correction to TCR pairs. In a later analysis, false discovery rates were estimated by permuting HLA or CMV assignments 20 times. In a later analysis, co-occurring TCRs were grouped with DBSCAN, and TCRdist sequence similarity was added when clustering was performed within HLA-allele-positive subsets. For co-occurrence clustering, repertoires with fewer than 30,000 or more than 120,000 public chains were excluded, along with four to six repertoires with anomalous nucleotide sharing. In TCRdb, the immuneACCESS table is reduced to in-frame sequences with V and J assigned. These tables do not hold every clone; where another copy was compared, an unresolved V gene accounts for under half, and the others remain unexplained. V, J and clone size were drawn from that table, and D and trimming were deduced from the DNA. The sample has around 190,000 clones on record, approximately 86% of them singletons. The ten biggest clones cover under 2% of the sample.

The germline V gene yields SGDLS for CDR1 and YYNGEE for CDR2. V sheds 0 bases and J sheds 11 bases, leaving 17 bases between their ends. Inclusive of the bounding cysteine and phenylalanine, the CDR3 is 14 residues long. The read is trimmed to its CDR3 DNA, 42 bases read in frame from base 1. Sequenced input: PBMCs. The TCR was taken from a woman younger than 30 in good health and CMV-seronegative. This chain joins TRBV9 to TRBJ2-5, and possibly TRBD2, on 6 matching bases. The DNA sequence is as follows: TGTGCCAGCAGCGTAGACGAAGGGAGGTTAGGGCAGTACTTC. It translates to CASSVDEGRLGQYF.